The 21 T cell receptor beta chains listed next were all sequenced from one sample in a study of blood T cell repertoires in COVID-19. Sequenced by immunoSEQ multiplex PCR; TCRdb stores in-frame clones only, minus some. The data contain more than 250,000 clones, over 75% of them singletons. Sequencing input: peripheral blood. These receptors all stem from a man aged 45 to 65 with active or convalescent COVID-19.

This rearrangement joins TRBV5-1 to TRBJ2-7; 9 bases match TRBD1. Unmatched junction bases numbered 7, after V lost 3 bases and J lost 3 bases. CDR1 and CDR2 (germline): SGHRS, YFSETQ. The CDR3 covers 15 residues. The CDR3 sequence is CASSWGTGSRYEQYF. CDR3 nucleotide sequence: TGCGCCAGCAGCTGGGGGACAGGGTCGCGCTACGAGCAGTACTTC.

The rearrangement uses TRBV29-1 and TRBJ2-1; TRBD2 matches 7 bases. J gave up 9 bases and V 0 bases, and 5 bases lay outside the gene matches. Germline-derived CDR1 and CDR2 are SQVTM and ANQGSEA. The CDR3 runs to 13 residues. The CDR3 is CSVEDPGGFEQFF. The DNA of the CDR3 is TGCAGCGTTGAAGATCCCGGGGGGTTTGAGCAGTTCTTC.

The genes are TRBV29-1 and TRBJ2-7; a weak D match, TRBD1 (5 bases). Germline CDR1 reads SQVTM; CDR2 reads ANQGSEA. V shed 4 bases and J shed 0 bases, with 13 bases lying between them. CDR3 length: 14 residues. Written as DNA, the CDR3 is TGCAGCGTTGTTAACAGGTCGTTCTCCTACGAGCAGTACTTC. Translation gives CSVVNRSFSYEQYF.

In DNA form, the CDR3 reads TGCGCCAGCAGCTTGGGCGGGTTCCAAGAGACCCAGTACTTC. Translation gives CASSLGGFQETQYF. V usage is TRBV5-1 and J usage is TRBJ2-5, with D possibly being TRBD2 (5 bases). Trimming cost V 0 bases and J 1 base, with 7 bases left between them. The CDR3 is made up of 14 amino acids. The germline gives CDR1 SGHRS, CDR2 YFSETQ.

The chain employs TRBV28 and TRBJ1-2; no definite D call. The germline V gene encodes CDR1 MDHEN and CDR2 SYDVKM. The V and J ends lost 2 bases and 8 bases respectively, with 21 bases between them. The CDR3 runs 16 residues. CDR3 protein: CASSLEEGFEAYGYTF. Written as DNA, the CDR3 is TGTGCCAGCAGTTTAGAGGAGGGATTCGAAGCCTACGGCTACACCTTC.

Notes on this clone: The same CDR3 is also encoded by other DNA sequences in this sample. V gene TRBV6-5 combines with J gene TRBJ2-1, with a weak D call TRBD1 (6 bases). From germline, CDR1 is MNHEY and CDR2 SVGAGI. The length of the CDR3 is 15 residues. The ends were cut back, 0 bases at V and 3 bases at J, with 9 bases in the middle. CDR3 in amino acids: CASSYSSRGYNEQFF. The CDR3 DNA reads as TGTGCCAGCAGTTACTCGAGCAGGGGCTACAATGAGCAGTTCTTC.

The V call is TRBV30, the J call TRBJ2-7; a weak D match, TRBD1 (6 bases). The CDR3 contains 11 residues. The germline gives CDR1 GTSNPN, CDR2 SVGIG (reference sequence). Deletions cut 0 bases from V and 7 bases from J, with 7 bases between. CDR3 sequence: CAWSVGGEQYF. CDR3 bases: TGTGCCTGGAGTGTAGGGGGAGAGCAGTACTTC.

J is TRBJ2-7 and V is TRBV2; the match to TRBD1 covers 9 bases. CDR1 SNHLY and CDR2 FYNNEI come from the germline V gene. The CDR3 is 14 residues long. V gave up 6 bases and J gave up 6 bases; unmatched junction bases: 9. CDR3 residues: CASRARTGEGEQYF. CDR3 bases: TGTGCCAGCAGGGCCCGGACAGGGGAGGGCGAGCAGTACTTC.

The gene calls are TRBV19 and TRBJ1-1; D gene ambiguous. The germline V gene encodes CDR1 LNHDA and CDR2 SQIVND (reference sequence). V lost 6 bases and J lost 0, with 11 bases in between. The CDR3 runs 14 residues. In DNA, the CDR3 is TGTGCCAGTAGGGGGAGACGCGTGAACACTGAAGCTTTCTTT. Its protein is CASRGRRVNTEAFF. Supplemented by reference TRBV19 and TRBJ1-1, the full variable domain reads DGGITQSPKYLFRKEGQNVTLSCEQNLNHDAMYWYRQDPGQGLRLIYYSQIVNDFQKGDIAEGYSVSREKKESFPLTVTSAQKNPTAFYLCASRGRRVNTEAFFGQGTRLTVV.

J is TRBJ1-6 and V is TRBV24-1; weak D call: TRBD1 (6 bases). In germline, CDR1 is KGHDR, CDR2 SFDVKD. This CDR3 contains 15 residues. Trimming took off 3 bases at V and 6 bases at J, with 11 bases between the two ends. CDR3 region: CATSDPRQANSPLHF. CDR3 bases: TGTGCCACCAGTGATCCTCGACAGGCTAATTCACCCCTCCACTTT.

The chain has TRBV11-2 and TRBJ2-3; tentative D call: TRBD1 (7 bases). CDR1 and CDR2 from the germline V gene are SGHAT and FQNNGV. This CDR3 is built from 14 residues. The V end lost 5 bases, the J end lost 5 bases, and 14 bases lay between the germline ends. The CDR3 nucleotides read TGTGCCAGCAGCGTCAGCAGGGGGGAAGATACGCAGTATTTT. Translation gives CASSVSRGEDTQYF.

This clone was detected only once. This chain uses TRBV24-1 with TRBJ2-2; D is possibly TRBD1 (5 bases). The CDR3 is 14 amino acids. Trimming cost V 3 bases and J 5 bases, with 9 bases left between them. Germline CDR1 and CDR2: KGHDR and SFDVKD. The chain's CDR3 is CATSDTRGTGELFF. As DNA, the CDR3 is TGTGCCACCAGTGATACAAGGGGAACCGGGGAGCTGTTTTTT.

The V gene is TRBV28, the J gene TRBJ2-1; the match to TRBD1 covers 8 bases. J gave up 5 bases and V 8 bases, and 8 bases lay outside the gene matches. The CDR3 has 14 residues. The germline gives CDR1 MDHEN, CDR2 SYDVKM. CDR3 sequence: CASDRGSGDNEQFF. As DNA, the CDR3 is TGTGCCAGCGACAGGGGTTCTGGGGACAATGAGCAGTTCTTC.

In its sample, this clone was seen once. The chain combines TRBV5-1 with TRBJ1-6; 7 bases are a match to TRBD1. This CDR3 is 17 amino acids long. Germline V gives CDR1 SGHRS, CDR2 YFSETQ. Trimming took 5 bases from V and 7 from J; bases not matched to a gene: 15. CDR3 sequence (DNA): TGCGCCAGCAGATACTCGGCTGGAGGGGGCATAAATTCACCCCTCCACTTT. It codes for CASRYSAGGGINSPLHF.

The J gene is TRBJ1-1, the V gene TRBV9, with a tentative D call TRBD1 (5 bases). The CDR3 contains 15 residues. Germline CDR1 reads SGDLS; CDR2 reads YYNGEE. Trimming took 0 bases from V and 2 from J, leaving 11 bases between them. CDR3 loop: CASSVDYRRNTEAFF. The CDR3 DNA is TGTGCCAGCAGCGTAGACTACAGGAGAAACACTGAAGCTTTCTTT.

The V call is TRBV19, the J call TRBJ2-4; no definite D call. The CDR3 is 14 amino acids. Germline loops: CDR1 LNHDA, CDR2 SQIVND (reference sequence). V dropped 3 bases and J dropped 2 bases, with 8 bases sitting between them. The CDR3 DNA follows: TGTGCCAGTAGTATTACCAGGACCAAAAACATTCAGTACTTC. Residues: CASSITRTKNIQYF.

The table lists this clone with a count of one. The chain has TRBV7-2 and TRBJ2-5; D call uncertain. The CDR3 consists of 12 residues. The ends were cut back, 5 bases at V and 5 bases at J, with 9 bases in the middle. The germline gives CDR1 SGHTA, CDR2 FQGNSA. The CDR3 nucleotides read TGTGCCAGCAGCCTCATGGCTGAGACCCAGTACTTC. Protein product: CASSLMAETQYF.

This rearrangement joins TRBV4-2 to TRBJ2-1; tentative D call: TRBD2 (5 bases). In germline, CDR1 is LGHNA, CDR2 YNFKEQ. The V and J ends lost 0 bases and 4 bases respectively, with 16 bases between them. The CDR3 totals 17 residues. Here the CDR3 DNA reads TGTGCCAGCAGCCAAGATTTGCACGGAAGGAGGTACAATGAGCAGTTCTTC. Its translation is CASSQDLHGRRYNEQFF.

The CDR3 here is CASSSKARDNEQFF. DNA for the CDR3: TGTGCCAGCAGCTCTAAAGCCCGGGACAATGAGCAGTTCTTC. The chain recombines TRBV5-5 with TRBJ2-1, with D uncertain. This CDR3 spans 14 amino acids. Trimming cost V 3 bases and J 5 bases, with 12 bases left between them. The germline CDR1 and CDR2 sequences are SGHKS and YYEKEE (reference sequence). Looking up the rest from reference TRBV5-5 and TRBJ2-1 gives the full variable domain: DAGVTQSPTHLIKTRGQQVTLRCSPISGHKSVSWYQQVLGQGPQFIFQYYEKEERGRGNFPDRFSARQFPNYSSELNVNALLLGDSALYLCASSSKARDNEQFFGPGTRLTVL.

V gene TRBV27 combines with J gene TRBJ2-7; TRBD1 matches at 8 bases. The V gene end was trimmed by 6 bases and the J gene end by 0 bases; junction bases not matched to a gene: 7. The CDR3 is 15 residues long. CDR1 is MNHEY and CDR2 is SMNVEV in the germline V gene (reference sequence). The CDR3 nucleotides read TGTGCCAGCAGACGTCCCGGGACAGGCTCCTACGAGCAGTACTTC. This gives the protein CASRRPGTGSYEQYF.

The J gene is TRBJ2-7, the V gene TRBV7-2; TRBD2 matches at 7 bases. From germline, CDR1 is SGHTA and CDR2 FQGNSA. The CDR3 sequence is 14 residues long. V shed 1 base, J shed 3 bases, and the junction held 3 bases outside the gene matches. In nucleotides, the CDR3 is TGTGCCAGCAGCTTAGTGGGGACTAACTACGAGCAGTACTTC. Translated: CASSLVGTNYEQYF.